The sequence of this T cell receptor beta chain was determined in a study of long-term antiretroviral therapy in people with HIV. Broader study findings: HIV repertoires showed narrower CDR3 length ranges than controls. Clones that expanded before ART (that is, prior to treatment) dominated the repertoire at all time points.

Each contributor possessed a minimum of one pre-ART and a minimum of two post-ART PBMC samples. Without exception, participants with HIV were treated in the United States. Trimming shortened V by 5 bases and J by 0 bases, and 14 bases separated the two germline ends. Germline-derived CDR1 and CDR2 are SGHVS and FQNEAQ. The CDR3 spans 15 residues. For this clone: Its specificity is unknown.

It was version v3.0 of the immunoSEQ assay that was run at survey level. Profiled with immunoSEQ multiplex PCR; TCRdb holds only in-frame clones, not every one. The sample carries 25,000 to 40,000 clones, nearly 90% recorded once. The sequence derives from a man between 18 and 35 years old with HIV. The chain joins TRBV7-8 to TRBJ2-7, with D tentatively TRBD2 (5 bases). Material: unsorted PBMCs, obtained 1.1 years after starting antiretroviral therapy. CDR3 nucleotide sequence: TGTGCCAGCAGCCCCCGAGGGTTGGGCTCCTACGAGCAGTACTTC. Translating gives CASSPRGLGSYEQYF.